In this sample, the clone carrying this TCR beta chain turned up a few times. Its antigen is as yet unknown. The CDR3 runs 15 residues. Germline lookup yields CDR1 LNHDA and CDR2 SQIVND (reference sequence). V lost 0 bases to trimming and J lost 6 bases, with 15 bases between them. The data derive from a study of T cell responses to AZD1222 COVID-19 vaccine. Produced via immunoSEQ multiplex PCR; TCRdb's table is partial and in-frame only. The sample shows approximately 170,000 clones, approximately 90% of them seen only once. The study, taken as a whole, reports: Sampling captured repertoires only after the peak T cell response. Dominant CD4 TCR responses targeted spike regions 160-218 and 743-854. At baseline, just five to seven AZD1222 recipients tested seropositive. Donors were mostly white British, more females; clonal diversity possibly underestimated.

This receptor was obtained from an adult in good health. Source: peripheral blood, taken on day 0 of AZD1222 vaccination. V and J are TRBV19 and TRBJ2-7, with no clear D. The CDR3 is CASSIDPSKTAEQYF. CDR3 in DNA: TGTGCCAGTAGTATAGACCCCTCTAAGACGGCCGAGCAGTACTTC.